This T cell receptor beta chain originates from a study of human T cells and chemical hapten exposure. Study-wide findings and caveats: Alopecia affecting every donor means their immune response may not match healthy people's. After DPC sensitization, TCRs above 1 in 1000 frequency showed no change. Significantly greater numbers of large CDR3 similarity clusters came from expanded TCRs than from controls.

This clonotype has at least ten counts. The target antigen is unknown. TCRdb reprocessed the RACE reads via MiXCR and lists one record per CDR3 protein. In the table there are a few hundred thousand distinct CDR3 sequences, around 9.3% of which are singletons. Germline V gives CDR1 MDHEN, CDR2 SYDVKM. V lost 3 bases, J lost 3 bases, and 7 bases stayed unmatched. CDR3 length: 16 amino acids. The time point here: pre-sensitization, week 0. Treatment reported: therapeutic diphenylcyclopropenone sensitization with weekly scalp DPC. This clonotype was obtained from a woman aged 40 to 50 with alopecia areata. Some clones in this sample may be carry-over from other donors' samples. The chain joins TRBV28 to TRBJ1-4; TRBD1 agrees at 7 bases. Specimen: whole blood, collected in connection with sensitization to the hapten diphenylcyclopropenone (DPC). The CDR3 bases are TGTGCCAGCAGTTTGACAGGGATTGGGCCTAATGAAAAACTGTTTTTT. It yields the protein CASSLTGIGPNEKLFF.